This T cell receptor beta chain was identified during a study of T cells in women clearing cervical HPV infection (dated by TCRdb to 2016 to 2019). A note on the overall study: The cases were 20 to 30 women with histologically confirmed HPV16-related CIN3 or worse, and 2 of those women had invasive cancers. The controls were about 26 women whose single incident HPV16 infection cleared within 12 months with no development of precancer or cancer. The parent cohort enrolled over 8,500 women aged 18 or older in Guanacaste, Costa Rica, in about 1992 to 1995 and followed the women for six to eight years. Cases and controls were matched on year of sample collection and on age within five years. For cases, the median interval between lesion detection and blood sampling was roughly 150 days, with an interquartile range of roughly 85 to 210 days. The exploratory proof-of-principle case-control study was nested within the Guanacaste HPV Natural History Study in Costa Rica and compared TCR repertoires across cervical HPV16 outcomes. Case blood was taken at the visit when the lesion was first identified, whereas control blood was taken when infection was no longer detected. Cases had a median age of approximately 35 years compared with 38 to 40 for controls, and baseline characteristics showed no significant differences between the groups. Five blinded duplicates per group were added as quality controls, so that about 60 samples were obtained: some 50 participants and 10 replicates. Since HLA typing was available for only a few women, HLA type could not be ruled out as a confounder. The investigation overall reported the following: CIN3+ cases had significantly higher TCR repertoire richness than controls across sequencing depths, but evenness did not differ between the groups. Cases were distinguished from controls with an estimated AUC of about 0.8 by random forest classifiers combining richness and V gene abundances. TRBV6-7 relative abundance was lower in cases than in controls (around 0.11% versus 0.15%; Bonferroni P = 0.0008). Because the number of T cells per sample was unknown, the richness differences could reflect varying T-cell content rather than repertoire biology. The cross-sectional design could not show whether the associations came before the infection or were a result of it, and neither effector/memory subsets nor HPV-specific T cells were isolated.

Concerning this clone itself: Its specific antigen is unknown. The read ends 3 residues early relative to the CDR3; the germline J gene fills the gap.

V loses 1 base, J loses 5 bases, and the germline ends lie 15 bases apart. The CDR1 and CDR2 encoded by the germline V gene (reference sequence) are DFQATT and SNEGSKA. The CDR3 measures 15 amino acids from cysteine to phenylalanine. Shown are 36 bases from within the CDR3, in frame from base 1. Every participant had a single incident cervical HPV16 infection, and prevalent HPV16 infections were excluded. Cervical HPV DNA was detected with MY09/MY11 PCR, and genotyping was done with dot-blot hybridization. Roughly 15 mL of heparinized blood was centrifuged, after which the buffy coat was aliquoted, frozen at -30 degrees C, and then stored at -80 degrees C. QIAGEN kits were used to extract genomic DNA from buffy coat specimens. TCR beta CDR3 regions were amplified by multiplex PCR from an average of roughly 1,300 ng genomic DNA per sample using the immunoSEQ assay. To correct primer bias, the assay used a complete synthetic TCR repertoire to set an amplification baseline. The amplicons were sequenced using the Illumina platform. The study's processing was this. Error correction of the sequences involved clustering with frequency ratios plus a modified nearest-neighbor algorithm, after which the sequences were analyzed in the immunoSEQ Analyzer using IMGT gene definitions. At each rarefaction depth, TCR richness and evenness were averaged over 20 rarefaction repeats, and samples with fewer sequences than the depth were excluded. Wilcoxon rank sum tests with FDR correction were used to compare relative abundances of V, D and J genes between the groups. An intraclass correlation of around 96% for TCR richness and an average of about 77% across 65 to 80 gene segments were obtained from the blinded duplicates. TCRdb took this table from immuneACCESS and kept in-frame rearrangements with V and J called. Such tables lack part of the clones; where checked against another copy, unresolved V genes explain under half of the gap, and the rest is unexplained. From that table come the V and J calls and clone size; the DNA was used to work out D and trimming. The data table for this sample lists more than 30,000 clones. The ten largest make up roughly 4% of the sample.

Sample: blood buffy coat. The chain is encoded by TRBV20-1 joined to TRBJ2-1; the D segment could be TRBD1, given 5 matching bases. This TCR came from a woman aged 18 to 75 with a cervical HPV16 infection that either progressed to CIN3+ or cleared (not recorded which). The CDR3 protein is CSARVEELGHNEQFF. Partial CDR3 DNA: TGCAGTGCTAGAGTTGAGGAGCTGGGGCACAATGAG.